This T cell receptor beta chain was recovered during a study of CD8+ T cells in alopecia areata. CDR1 and CDR2 (germline): MGHRA, YSYEKL. This CDR3 has 15 amino acids. Trimming cost V 4 bases and J 0 bases, with 13 bases left between them. cDNA prepared by RNA extraction and subsequent reverse transcription served as the template for sequencing. Only in-frame clones appear in the TCRdb table, and some are missing; sequencing was by immunoSEQ multiplex PCR. The top ten hold nearly 5% of the sample, which has under 250,000 clones, roughly three fifths seen once. This chain links TRBV4-1 with TRBJ2-7; the D gene is possibly TRBD1 (6 bases). Sequenced input: CD8+ T cells sorted from blood. The clonotype comes from a human donor in good health. This CDR3 is CASSRTGPSSYEQYF. The CDR3 region has the DNA TGCGCCAGCAGCCGAACAGGGCCCTCCTCCTACGAGCAGTACTTC.